This T cell receptor (beta chain) is from a study of blood T cell repertoires in COVID-19. Study at large: The United States, Italy and Spain were the sources of the acute and convalescent COVID-19 samples.

Sequencing used immunoSEQ multiplex PCR; TCRdb keeps in-frame clones, though not all of them. The table includes roughly 200,000 clones, 75% to 85% detected once. CDR1 and CDR2 (germline): KGHSH, LQKENI. Trimming took off 1 base at V and 5 bases at J, with 14 bases between the two ends. This CDR3 has 15 residues. The J gene is TRBJ2-5, the V gene TRBV18; perhaps TRBD2 as D (6 bases). The sequence was obtained from a woman between 40 and 50 years old with COVID-19, enrolled during active disease. The source material was peripheral blood. The CDR3 protein is CASSPRSGSEETQYF. Written as DNA, the CDR3 is TGTGCCAGCTCACCACGATCCGGGAGTGAGGAGACCCAGTACTTC.